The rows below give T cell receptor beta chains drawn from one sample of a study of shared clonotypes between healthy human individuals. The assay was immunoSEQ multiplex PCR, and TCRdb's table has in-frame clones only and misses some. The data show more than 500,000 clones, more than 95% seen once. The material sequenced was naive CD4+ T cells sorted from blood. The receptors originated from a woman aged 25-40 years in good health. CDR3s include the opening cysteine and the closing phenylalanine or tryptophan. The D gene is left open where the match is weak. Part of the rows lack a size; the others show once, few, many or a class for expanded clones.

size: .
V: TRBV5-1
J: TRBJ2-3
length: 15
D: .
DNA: TGCGCCAGCAGCCAACAGGGAGTAGGCACAGATACGCAGTATTTT
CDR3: CASSQQGVGTDTQYF

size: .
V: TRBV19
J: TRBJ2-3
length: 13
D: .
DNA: TGTGCCAGTAGTGTCGGAGGGGCAGATACGCAGTATTTT
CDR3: CASSVGGADTQYF

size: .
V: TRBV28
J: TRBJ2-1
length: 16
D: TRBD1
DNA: TGTGCCAGCAGTGAGCCGTGGTACCGGGACAGGGGGTTTTTGTTCTTC
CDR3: CASSEPWYRDRGFLFF

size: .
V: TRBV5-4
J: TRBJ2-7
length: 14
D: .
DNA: TGTGCCAGCAGCCTGGACCCAAAAGGGCTCGAGCAGTACTTC
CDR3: CASSLDPKGLEQYF

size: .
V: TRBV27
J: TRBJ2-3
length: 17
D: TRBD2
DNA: TGTGCCAGCAGCCTCATACCGGGACTAGCGGTCACAGATACGCAGTATTTT
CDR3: CASSLIPGLAVTDTQYF

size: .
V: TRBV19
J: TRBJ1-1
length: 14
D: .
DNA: TGTGCCAGTAGTACGAGGACGGGAAACACTGAAGCTTTCTTT
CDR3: CASSTRTGNTEAFF

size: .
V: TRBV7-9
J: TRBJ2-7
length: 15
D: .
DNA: TGTGCCAGCAGCTTAGCGCCGGGACCAATCTACGAGCAGTACTTC
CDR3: CASSLAPGPIYEQYF

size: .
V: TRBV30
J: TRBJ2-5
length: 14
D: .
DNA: TGTGCCTGGAGTCAGCGAACCCACCAAGAGACCCAGTACTTC
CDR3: CAWSQRTHQETQYF

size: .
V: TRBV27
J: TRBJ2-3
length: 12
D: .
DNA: TGTGCCAGCAGTCCCAGCACAGATACGCAGTATTTT
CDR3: CASSPSTDTQYF

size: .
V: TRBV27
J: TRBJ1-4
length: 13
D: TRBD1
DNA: TGTGCCAGCAGGGGGACAGGGGTCGAAAAACTGTTTTTT
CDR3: CASRGTGVEKLFF

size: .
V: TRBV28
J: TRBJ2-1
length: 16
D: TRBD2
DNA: TGTGCCAGCAGCTCGATAGCGGGAGGGCGGGGGAATGAGCAGTTCTTC
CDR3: CASSSIAGGRGNEQFF

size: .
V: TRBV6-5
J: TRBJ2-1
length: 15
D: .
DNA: TGTGCCAGCAGTTACCGGGGCAGCCGGCTTTTGGGGCAGTTCTTC
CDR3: CASSYRGSRLLGQFF

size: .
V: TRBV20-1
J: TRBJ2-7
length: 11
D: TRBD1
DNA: TGCAGTGTGACAGGGCCCTACGAGCAGTACTTC
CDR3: CSVTGPYEQYF

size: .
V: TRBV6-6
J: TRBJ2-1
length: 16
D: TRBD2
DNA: TGTGCCAGCAGTTATAGTGAGCGGGAGGCCTACAATGAGCAGTTCTTC
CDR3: CASSYSEREAYNEQFF

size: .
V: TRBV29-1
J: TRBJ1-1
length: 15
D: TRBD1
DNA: TGCAGCGTTGGGTTCAGGGGGATTGGAGTCACTGAAGCTTTCTTT
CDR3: CSVGFRGIGVTEAFF

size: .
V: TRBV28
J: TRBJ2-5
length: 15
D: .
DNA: TGTGCCAGCAGTCCCGTGCCAGGGGAAAAAGAGACCCAGTACTTC
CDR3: CASSPVPGEKETQYF

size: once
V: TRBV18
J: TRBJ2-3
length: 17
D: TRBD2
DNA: TGTGCCAGCTCACCATTTATCGCGGGAGATCGGTCAGATACGCAGTATTTT
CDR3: CASSPFIAGDRSDTQYF

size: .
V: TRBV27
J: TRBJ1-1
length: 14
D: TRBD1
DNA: TGTGCCAGCAGTTCCCTTACAGGGGCCACTGAAGCTTTCTTT
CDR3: CASSSLTGATEAFF

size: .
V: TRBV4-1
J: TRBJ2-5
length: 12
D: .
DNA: TGCGCCAGCAGCCAAATACAAGAGACCCAGTACTTC
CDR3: CASSQIQETQYF

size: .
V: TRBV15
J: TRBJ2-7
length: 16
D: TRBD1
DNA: TGTGCCACCAGCAGAGTAAAGGGACAGGGCCTGTTCGAGCAGTACTTC
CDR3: CATSRVKGQGLFEQYF